A selection of T cell receptor beta chains follows, all from one sample in a study of blood T cell repertoires in COVID-19. Profiled with immunoSEQ multiplex PCR; TCRdb holds only in-frame clones, not every one. The table has 110,000 to 150,000 clones, roughly 88% seen once. Sequencing was performed on peripheral blood. All receptors derive from a woman between 55 and 75 years old with acute or convalescent COVID-19. The CDR3 runs from the conserved cysteine through the conserved F or W. Each record gives: clone size, D gene, J gene, V gene, CDR3 DNA, CDR3 protein. The D gene is left open where the match is weak. Size tells how often a clone was seen (once, few, many) or the class of an expanded clone, and some rows leave it out.

.,.,TRBJ2-2,TRBV5-1,TGCGCCAGCAGCTCCGGGAGTCCGTGGGACACCGGGGAGCTGTTTTTT,CASSSGSPWDTGELFF
.,.,TRBJ1-1,TRBV6-1,TGTGCCAGCAGTGATTCGGGCAGGGGCCCTGAAGCTTTCTTT,CASSDSGRGPEAFF
.,.,TRBJ1-4,TRBV3-1/TRBV3-2,TGTGCCAGCGGTCACAGGGCTAATGAAAAACTGTTTTTT,CASGHRANEKLFF
.,.,TRBJ2-2,TRBV7-2,TGTGCCAGCAGCTTCCTTAGTTTCAGGGAGCTGTTTTTT,CASSFLSFRELFF
.,.,TRBJ1-1,TRBV6-5,TGTGCCAGCAGTCGAGGGGGGAACACTGAAGCTTTCTTT,CASSRGGNTEAFF
.,TRBD1,TRBJ1-6,TRBV5-1,TGCGCCAGCAGCCCAAGACAGGGCCAGAGTTCACCCCTCCACTTT,CASSPRQGQSSPLHF
.,.,TRBJ2-2,TRBV5-4,TGTGCCAGCAGACCAAACGGGGGTAGGATTACCGGGGAGCTGTTTTTT,CASRPNGGRITGELFF
few,TRBD1,TRBJ2-1,TRBV4-3,TGCGCCAGCAGCCAAATTACCACAGGGGGCGAGCAGTTCTTC,CASSQITTGGEQFF
.,.,TRBJ2-1,TRBV7-3,TGTGCCAGCAGCCCACTAGCAGACAAGAATGAGCAGTTCTTC,CASSPLADKNEQFF
.,TRBD1,TRBJ1-3,TRBV3-1/TRBV3-2,TGTGCCAGCACCCGGGACAGTGGAAACACCATATATTTT,CASTRDSGNTIYF
.,TRBD2,TRBJ2-7,TRBV29-1,TGCAGCGTTCAACCGCGACTAGCGGGGTCCTACGAGCAGTACTTC,CSVQPRLAGSYEQYF
few,.,TRBJ1-1,TRBV6-2/TRBV6-3,TGTGCCAGCAGTTACTCGACTAAGACGAGCACTGAAGCTTTCTTT,CASSYSTKTSTEAFF
.,.,TRBJ1-2,TRBV11-2,TGTGCCAGCAGCTCCCAGACAGCTAACTATGGCTACACCTTC,CASSSQTANYGYTF
.,.,TRBJ1-4,TRBV30,TGTGCCTGGAGTGTAGCCCAGACGTGGGGCAGTGCAACTAATGAAAAACTGTTTTTT,CAWSVAQTWGSATNEKLFF
.,TRBD1,TRBJ1-6,TRBV5-1,TGCGCCAGCAGCCCGGGACAGGGGGCCAATTCACCCCTCCACTTT,CASSPGQGANSPLHF
.,.,TRBJ1-2,TRBV7-8,TGTGCCAGCAGCTCTAGGGGGGGTGAGACCTTCTATGGCTACACCTTC,CASSSRGGETFYGYTF
few,TRBD1,TRBJ2-3,TRBV7-3,TGTGCCAGCAGCCGCGGGACAGGGGGCACAGATACGCAGTATTTT,CASSRGTGGTDTQYF
.,.,TRBJ1-1,TRBV4-2,TGTGCCAGCTCTCCCGTGGGGGGAAACACTGAAGCTTTCTTT,CASSPVGGNTEAFF
.,.,TRBJ1-2,TRBV9,TGTGCCAGCAGCGGCTCAGGGAGGGCTGCGGGCGGCTACACCTTC,CASSGSGRAAGGYTF
.,TRBD1,TRBJ1-5,TRBV2,TGTGCCAGCAGTGGACTCCGGGACAGAGTCAATCAGCCCCAGCATTTT,CASSGLRDRVNQPQHF
few,TRBD2,TRBJ2-3,TRBV5-6,TGTGCCAGCAAAATAGCGGGGGGCGTTTCGGTCTCAGATACGCAGTATTTT,CASKIAGGVSVSDTQYF
once,.,TRBJ1-5,TRBV2,TGTGCCAGCACCCTGGCGGATAGCAATCAGCCCCAGCATTTT,CASTLADSNQPQHF
.,TRBD2,TRBJ2-7,TRBV24-1,TGTGCCACCAGTGACACTAGCGGGGGTAAATCCTACGAGCAGTACTTC,CATSDTSGGKSYEQYF
.,TRBD1,TRBJ2-2,TRBV7-2,TGTGCCAGCAGACAAACAGGGGTCATAACCGGGGAGCTGTTTTTT,CASRQTGVITGELFF
.,.,TRBJ2-4,TRBV28,TGTGCCAGCAGTTTAACGGATCAGGGTCAGTACTTC,CASSLTDQGQYF
.,TRBD1,TRBJ1-1,TRBV11-1,TGTGCCAGCAGCCCTCTCCGACAGGGAATGAACACTGAAGCTTTCTTT,CASSPLRQGMNTEAFF
.,.,TRBJ2-3,TRBV11-1,TGTGCCAGCAGCCCAGGGTCTAGCACAGATACGCAGTATTTT,CASSPGSSTDTQYF
.,.,TRBJ1-3,TRBV7-7,TGTGCTAGCAGCTCGGGAAGTCCGGGAGGAGGAAACACCATATATTTT,CASSSGSPGGGNTIYF
.,TRBD1,TRBJ1-5,TRBV10-3,TGTGCCATCAGTGGGGGCCAGACAGGGGCCAATCAGCCCCAGCATTTT,CAISGGQTGANQPQHF
.,TRBD1,TRBJ2-2,TRBV19,TGTGCCAGTAGAAGACAGGGATCCACCGGGGAGCTGTTTTTT,CASRRQGSTGELFF
.,.,TRBJ2-1,TRBV5-6,TGTGCCAGCAGCCCACTTGGGCAGACCTACAATGAGCAGTTCTTC,CASSPLGQTYNEQFF
.,TRBD1,TRBJ2-7,TRBV20-1,TGCAGTGCTAACACAGGGGACGAGCAGTACTTC,CSANTGDEQYF
medium-sized,.,TRBJ1-4,TRBV25-1,TGTGCCAGCAGTGAACTCCCGCGGGGGAAAACTAATGAAAAACTGTTTTTT,CASSELPRGKTNEKLFF
.,.,TRBJ2-3,TRBV30,TGTGCCTGGACAGGGGGCACAGATACGCAGTATTTT,CAWTGGTDTQYF
.,.,TRBJ2-1,TRBV5-4,TGTGCCAGCAGCTTGGACCCAGGGGTGGAAAATGAGCAGTTCTTC,CASSLDPGVENEQFF
once,.,TRBJ2-2,TRBV3-1/TRBV3-2,TGTGCCAGCAGCCAAGAACGGGGGGCTACGGGGGAGCTGTTTTTT,CASSQERGATGELFF
.,.,TRBJ2-7,TRBV4-3,TGCGCCAGCAGCCCAGGGCCCGGCGAGCAGTACTTC,CASSPGPGEQYF
once,.,TRBJ1-1,TRBV9,TGTGCCAGCAGCGTAGGGCCCCAGGTTAATATGAACACTGAAGCTTTCTTT,CASSVGPQVNMNTEAFF
.,.,TRBJ1-2,TRBV7-9,TGTGCCAGCAGCCGAGGTTGGGAGATTGGCTACATCTTC,CASSRGWEIGYIF
.,.,TRBJ2-2,TRBV4-3,TGCGCCAGCAGTGGGCAAAACACCGGGGAGCTGTTTTTT,CASSGQNTGELFF
.,TRBD1,TRBJ2-3,TRBV7-3,TGTGCCAGCAGCCCCAGGGGGGATACGCAGTATTTT,CASSPRGDTQYF
.,.,TRBJ2-2,TRBV19,TGTGCCAGTAGTATCTACGCGGGGGCCATTAACACCGGGGAGCTGTTTTTT,CASSIYAGAINTGELFF
few,.,TRBJ1-1,TRBV7-8,TGTGCCAGCAGCTTAGGGCAGGGAAGGCGAAGGACTGAAGCTTTCTTT,CASSLGQGRRRTEAFF
.,TRBD2,TRBJ2-7,TRBV7-3,TGTGCCAGCAGCCCCGGGGGCCTAGCGGGAATCGAGCAGTACTTC,CASSPGGLAGIEQYF
.,TRBD1,TRBJ1-2,TRBV7-2,TGTGCCAGCAGCTTACTTGGACAGGGCTATGGCTACACCTTC,CASSLLGQGYGYTF
.,TRBD1,TRBJ2-7,TRBV30,TGTGCCTGGAGTAGGCTCCGGGACAGGGGGTCCGAGCAGTACTTC,CAWSRLRDRGSEQYF
.,.,TRBJ1-1,TRBV30,TGTGCCTCCATCCGGTGGGCAGGAGCTTTCTTT,CASIRWAGAFF
.,.,TRBJ1-6,TRBV7-2,TGTGCCAGCAGCCCGCAGGCGAGCTCCTATAATTCACCCCTCCACTTT,CASSPQASSYNSPLHF
few,.,TRBJ2-3,TRBV28,TGTGCCACTGCGTTAACAGATACGCAGTATTTT,CATALTDTQYF
.,.,TRBJ2-2,TRBV4-2,TGTGCCAGCAGCCAAGAAGATCGGGGGAACACCGGGGAGCTGTTTTTT,CASSQEDRGNTGELFF
.,.,TRBJ1-2,TRBV28,TGTGCCAGCAGTTTTGGGCAGGACTATGGCTACACCTTC,CASSFGQDYGYTF
.,.,TRBJ2-5,TRBV7-9,TGTGCCAGCAGCCCATCAGGAGGGCGCGAGACCCAGTACTTC,CASSPSGGRETQYF
.,TRBD1,TRBJ2-7,TRBV4-1,TGCGCCAGCAGCCCACTATATCTCCGGGACAGGGACGACGAGCAGTACTTC,CASSPLYLRDRDDEQYF
.,TRBD1,TRBJ1-5,TRBV19,TGTGCCAGTAGCCCCGGGAAACAGGGGGCTAGGCAGCCCCAGCATTTT,CASSPGKQGARQPQHF
once,.,TRBJ1-2,TRBV29-1,TGCAGCGTAGGAGGGATAACCGGGCGGACGCTCGTCGATGGCTACACCTTC,CSVGGITGRTLVDGYTF
.,.,TRBJ1-2,TRBV7-9,TGTGCCAGCAGCTTAGCGTGGGCCGGGAACGGCTACACCTTC,CASSLAWAGNGYTF
.,TRBD1,TRBJ2-3,TRBV18,TGTGCCAGCTCACCACGCTCGGACAGGGGCACAGATACGCAGTATTTT,CASSPRSDRGTDTQYF
.,.,TRBJ1-5,TRBV2,TGTGCCAGCAGTGACAGTTATAGCAATCAGCCCCAGCATTTT,CASSDSYSNQPQHF